The 20 T cell receptor beta chains in this list originate from one sample, sequenced in a study of T cell changes during pregnancy in multiple sclerosis. Using immunoSEQ multiplex PCR, the repertoire was profiled, and TCRdb retains in-frame clones only, with some absent. In the table there are about 44,000 clones, around 89% of which are singletons. This specimen was CD4+ T cells from peripheral blood mononuclear cells, taken after pregnancy. Source of these receptors: a female donor with multiple sclerosis, enrolled in a pregnancy study.

V gene TRBV7-2 combines with J gene TRBJ1-2; 10 bases agree with TRBD1. The V gene's germline CDR1 is SGHTA and CDR2 FQGNSA. The CDR3 runs to 15 residues. V shed 5 bases and J 2 bases; nucleotides not matched to a gene: 5. DNA for the CDR3: TGTGCCAGCAGCCCCGGGACAGGGGACAACTATGGCTACACCTTC. It translates to CASSPGTGDNYGYTF.

The chain couples TRBV7-6 to TRBJ2-2, with 7 bases matching TRBD2. V trimming: 6 bases; J trimming: 4 bases; junction bases outside the gene matches: 8. The CDR3 is 15 residues long. CDR1 is SGHVS and CDR2 is FNYEAQ in the germline V gene. CDR3 residues: CASSHGGGATGELFF. The CDR3 DNA is TGTGCCAGCAGTCATGGGGGGGGAGCCACCGGGGAGCTGTTTTTT.

The chain uses TRBV28 and TRBJ2-6; 7 nucleotides align to TRBD1. Germline values: CDR1 MDHEN, CDR2 SYDVKM. After removal of 2 bases from V and 2 bases from J, the junction contained 15 bases not matched to a gene. The length of the CDR3 is 20 residues. The chain's CDR3 is CASSLQPGQEDLAGANVLTF. In nucleotides, the CDR3 is TGTGCCAGCAGTTTACAACCCGGACAGGAAGACCTAGCTGGGGCCAACGTCCTGACTTTC.

This chain connects TRBV11-2 to TRBJ1-2, with D perhaps matching TRBD1 (5 bases). Trimming left V 0 bases short and J 5 bases short, with 10 bases between. CDR1 is SGHAT and CDR2 is FQNNGV in the germline V gene. CDR3 length: 14 amino acids. The CDR3 is CASSLDDSPYGYTF. DNA for the CDR3: TGTGCCAGCAGCTTAGACGACAGCCCTTATGGCTACACCTTC.

This chain uses TRBV2 with TRBJ1-2; D might be TRBD1 (5 bases). The germline CDR1 and CDR2 sequences are SNHLY and FYNNEI. CDR3 length: 15 residues. The germline V and J ends were trimmed by 6 bases and 3 bases, with 17 bases remaining between them. The CDR3 reads CASSPGPGGDYGYTF. The CDR3 DNA reads as TGTGCCAGCAGCCCCGGGCCCGGGGGGGACTATGGCTACACCTTC.

This chain joins TRBV10-3 and TRBJ2-3, with D possibly matching TRBD2 (6 bases). V lost 0 bases, J lost 4 bases, and 11 bases lay in between. Germline V CDR1 and CDR2: ENHRY, SYGVKD. CDR3 length: 15 residues. In DNA form, the CDR3 reads TGTGCCATCAGTGAGTCGACCGGGAGTGCAGATACGCAGTATTTT. Residues: CAISESTGSADTQYF.

This chain joins TRBV6-1 and TRBJ2-5; 9 bases line up with TRBD1. CDR1 MNHNS and CDR2 SASEGT come from the germline V gene. The CDR3 has 15 amino acids. V was clipped by 5 bases and J by 5 bases; unmatched bases: 9. DNA for the CDR3: TGTGCCAGCAGTTGGGGAGGACAGGGGACGGAGACCCAGTACTTC. This gives the protein CASSWGGQGTETQYF.

This clone was seen a single time. This chain joins TRBV10-2 and TRBJ2-3, with 7 bases aligning to TRBD2. The length of the CDR3 is 15 residues. Looked up from germline, CDR1 is WSHSY and CDR2 is SAAADI. V lost 8 bases, J lost 3 bases, and 11 bases stayed unmatched. The DNA of the CDR3 is TGCGCCAGCTCGGGACGCGGGAGCGGGACAGATACGCAGTATTTT. Translating gives CASSGRGSGTDTQYF.

The chain has TRBV9 and TRBJ2-2; D ambiguous. Germline V gene sequence: CDR1 SGDLS, CDR2 YYNGEE. This CDR3 spans 15 amino acids. V was trimmed by 0 bases and J by 10 bases, leaving 16 bases between them. CDR3 sequence reads: CASSVAGLPTSELFF. The CDR3 DNA is TGTGCCAGCAGCGTAGCTGGGCTACCTACTTCGGAGCTGTTTTTT.

The chain has TRBV7-3 and TRBJ2-7, with 9 bases that match TRBD1. J lost 3 bases, V lost 5 bases, and 11 bases had no gene match. Looked up from germline, CDR1 is SGHTA and CDR2 is FQGTGA. CDR3 size: 16 residues. The CDR3 reads CASSARGGTGNYEQYF. The CDR3 DNA reads TGTGCCAGCAGCGCACGCGGAGGGACAGGGAACTACGAGCAGTACTTC. The full variable domain, in which reference TRBV7-3 and TRBJ2-7 provide the parts outside the CDR3, is GAGVSQTPSNKVTEKGKYVELRCDPISGHTALYWYRQSLGQGPEFLIYFQGTGAADDSGLPNDRFFAVRPEGSVSTLKIQRTERGDSAVYLCASSARGGTGNYEQYFGPGTRLTVT.

The J gene is TRBJ1-1, the V gene TRBV12-2. TRBV12-2 has pseudogene status. This CDR3 is built from 18 residues. CDR3 bases: TGTGCAAGTCGCCTCGTCCCGCAGGCGGGGGAAATGAACACTGAAGCTTTCTTT. Protein product: CASRLVPQAGEMNTEAFF.

The chain is built from TRBV2 and TRBJ2-7; possibly TRBD1 for D (5 bases). The ends were cut back, 0 bases at V and 6 bases at J, with 12 bases in the middle. There are 14 residues in the CDR3. CDR1 and CDR2 (germline): SNHLY, FYNNEI. In DNA, the CDR3 is TGTGCCAGCAGTGAAGCGTCCAGGGTCAGCGAGCAGTACTTC. Translation gives CASSEASRVSEQYF.

This chain uses TRBV6-6 with TRBJ1-1; D call uncertain. The CDR3 has 13 residues. The V and J ends lost 0 bases and 8 bases respectively, with 10 bases between them. Germline loops: CDR1 MNHNY, CDR2 SVGAGI (reference sequence). This CDR3 reads CASSYSGALEAFF. Written as DNA, the CDR3 is TGTGCCAGCAGTTACTCGGGAGCTTTGGAAGCTTTCTTT.

V is TRBV6-6 and J is TRBJ2-2; 7 bases are a match to TRBD2. The length of the CDR3 is 16 residues. V shed 5 bases and J 1 base; nucleotides not matched to a gene: 7. Germline assignment: CDR1 MNHNY and CDR2 SVGAGI (reference sequence). CDR3: CASSSGLVRNTGELFF. For the CDR3, the DNA is TGTGCCAGCAGTAGTGGACTAGTGAGGAACACCGGGGAGCTGTTTTTT.

The chain has TRBV19 and TRBJ2-1, with 7 bases lining up with TRBD2. V lost 3 bases to trimming and J lost 6 bases; unmatched junction nucleotides: 11. This CDR3 is built from 16 residues. Germline CDR1 and CDR2: LNHDA and SQIVND (reference sequence). In DNA form, the CDR3 reads TGTGCCAGTAGTATGATAATGTCGGGAGGTTCCAATGAGCAGTTCTTC. Protein: CASSMIMSGGSNEQFF.

The chain joins TRBV6-6 to TRBJ1-1; 10 bases map to TRBD1. CDR1 and CDR2 from the germline V gene are MNHNY and SVGAGI (reference sequence). This CDR3 contains 15 residues. J lost 8 bases, V lost 7 bases, and 13 bases had no gene match. The CDR3 sequence: CASKNGDRGIWEAFF. CDR3 nucleotides: TGTGCCAGCAAAAACGGGGACAGGGGAATATGGGAAGCTTTCTTT.

The gene calls are TRBV10-1 and TRBJ2-1; perhaps TRBD1 as D (6 bases). V dropped 5 bases and J dropped 7 bases, with 12 bases sitting between them. The CDR3 has 13 residues. Germline V lookup: CDR1 WNHNN, CDR2 SYGVQD (reference sequence). The CDR3 reads CASSPHRVNEQFF. CDR3 nucleotide sequence: TGCGCCAGCAGTCCACACAGGGTTAATGAGCAGTTCTTC.

This clone was seen once. The chain couples TRBV18 to TRBJ1-1; 9 bases are shared with TRBD1. The V segment lost 2 bases and the J segment 2 bases; nucleotides outside the gene matches: 12. The CDR3 is 18 residues long. Germline values: CDR1 KGHSH, CDR2 LQKENI. The CDR3 region has the DNA TGTGCCAGCTCACCATATTTTGGACAGGGGACCTCAAACACTGAAGCTTTCTTT. This gives the protein CASSPYFGQGTSNTEAFF.

The chain uses TRBV5-1 and TRBJ1-1, with D uncertain. This CDR3 is built from 13 residues. Germline V CDR1 and CDR2: SGHRS, YFSETQ. Trimming pared 5 bases from V and 0 bases from J, leaving 8 bases between. CDR3 nucleotide sequence: TGCGCCAGCAGAGCCGACATGAACACTGAAGCTTTCTTT. It codes for CASRADMNTEAFF.

The J gene is TRBJ2-1, the V gene TRBV2; TRBD2 aligns across 9 bases. Germline-derived CDR1 and CDR2 are SNHLY and FYNNEI. The CDR3 contains 11 residues. Germline trimming cut 6 bases from V and 13 bases from J; bases unmatched to any gene: 4. The CDR3 region has the DNA TGTGCCAGCAGCCCCGGGACTAGCCAGTTCTTC. Protein sequence: CASSPGTSQFF.